A selection of T cell receptor beta chains follows, all from one sample in a study of blood T cell repertoires in COVID-19. Assay: immunoSEQ multiplex PCR; the TCRdb copy retains only in-frame clones and omits some. This sample has 70,000 to 75,000 clones, with 80% to 85% found just once. The specimen sequenced was peripheral blood. These receptors came from an older woman with acute or convalescent COVID-19. Both conserved end residues are trimmed from each CDR3. Fields, in order: CDR3 protein, V gene.

cdr3_aa: ASSLQPDTGELF; v_call: TRBV5-1
cdr3_aa: ASSGIDTSGNTIY; v_call: TRBV5-6
cdr3_aa: ASSDDRGRGNGYT; v_call: TRBV18
cdr3_aa: ASSAHGSSYEQY; v_call: TRBV9
cdr3_aa: ASSPGDRYT; v_call: TRBV6-5
cdr3_aa: ASSERTDYGYT; v_call: TRBV6-1
cdr3_aa: SVAPFLAKATDTQY; v_call: TRBV29-1
cdr3_aa: ASRSTGELF; v_call: TRBV12-3/TRBV12-4
cdr3_aa: ASSQYSGQGNYGYT; v_call: TRBV14
cdr3_aa: ASSAGLAGGLTDTQY; v_call: TRBV7-3
cdr3_aa: ASSQDPAGSRSNEQF; v_call: TRBV4-1
cdr3_aa: ASSLGHGTSGREQY; v_call: TRBV7-9
cdr3_aa: ATRKNPGQTNEKLF; v_call: TRBV15
cdr3_aa: ASSETGGWYGYT; v_call: TRBV6-1
cdr3_aa: ASSLYRGGYT; v_call: TRBV7-2
cdr3_aa: ASSLQGSNQPQH; v_call: TRBV11-2
cdr3_aa: ASGQDRRDQPQH; v_call: TRBV2
cdr3_aa: ASSFMGTTNEKLF; v_call: TRBV7-9
cdr3_aa: ASTAGGTDTQY; v_call: TRBV2
cdr3_aa: ASSQIGTGLYGYT; v_call: TRBV19
cdr3_aa: ASSLAGSYEQY; v_call: TRBV7-8
cdr3_aa: ASSLMGQDTQY; v_call: TRBV12-3/TRBV12-4
cdr3_aa: SAHTNYGYT; v_call: TRBV20-1
cdr3_aa: ASSFLGGAGANVLT; v_call: TRBV5-1
cdr3_aa: ASSQVTGNSEQY; v_call: TRBV3-1/TRBV3-2
cdr3_aa: ASSLERGTEAF; v_call: TRBV7-2
cdr3_aa: ASSAGGSNQPQH; v_call: TRBV9
cdr3_aa: ASRGQVEATQGYT; v_call: TRBV10-2
cdr3_aa: AWTVIGGANVLT; v_call: TRBV30
cdr3_aa: ASSLRSGTGELF; v_call: TRBV5-6
cdr3_aa: AISVVAGVSGANVLT; v_call: TRBV10-3
cdr3_aa: TSSQDRTSAHSYEQY; v_call: TRBV1
cdr3_aa: ASSEVRLGSF; v_call: TRBV2
cdr3_aa: ASTTRVPAQY; v_call: TRBV27
cdr3_aa: ASTRSAGAFSGANVLT; v_call: TRBV3-1/TRBV3-2
cdr3_aa: ASRDEFSYEQY; v_call: TRBV6-5
cdr3_aa: ASSLGGGGRSGNTIY; v_call: TRBV7-9
cdr3_aa: ATKEALRQETQY; v_call: TRBV15
cdr3_aa: ASSVKANTDTQY; v_call: TRBV9
cdr3_aa: ASSILTVGNSPLH; v_call: TRBV6-2/TRBV6-3
cdr3_aa: ASSLAPGQVDEQY; v_call: TRBV5-1
cdr3_aa: ASRPLGQLATEAF; v_call: TRBV28
cdr3_aa: ASSSYRAAGNTIY; v_call: TRBV27